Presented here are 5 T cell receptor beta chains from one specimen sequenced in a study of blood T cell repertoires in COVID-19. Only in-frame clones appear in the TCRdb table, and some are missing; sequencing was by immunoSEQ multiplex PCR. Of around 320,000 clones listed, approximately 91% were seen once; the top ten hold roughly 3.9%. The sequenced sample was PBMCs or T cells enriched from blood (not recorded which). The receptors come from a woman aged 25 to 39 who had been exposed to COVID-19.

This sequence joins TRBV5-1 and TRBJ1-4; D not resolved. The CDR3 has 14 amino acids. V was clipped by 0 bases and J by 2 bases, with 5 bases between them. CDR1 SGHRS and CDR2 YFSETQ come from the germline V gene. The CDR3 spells CASSLGPTNEKLFF. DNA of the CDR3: TGCGCCAGCAGCTTGGGGCCGACTAATGAAAAACTGTTTTTT. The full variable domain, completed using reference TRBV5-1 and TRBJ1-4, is KAGVTQTPRYLIKTRGQQVTLSCSPISGHRSVSWYQQTPGQGLQFLFEYFSETQRNKGNFPGRFSGRQFSNSRSEMNVSTLELGDSALYLCASSLGPTNEKLFFGSGTQLSVL.

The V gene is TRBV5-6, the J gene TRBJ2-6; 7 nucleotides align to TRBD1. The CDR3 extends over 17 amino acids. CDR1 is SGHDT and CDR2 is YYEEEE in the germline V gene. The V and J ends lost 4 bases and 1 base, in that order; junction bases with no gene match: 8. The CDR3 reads CASSKGTASSGANVLTF. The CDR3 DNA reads TGTGCCAGCAGCAAAGGGACAGCCTCTTCTGGGGCCAACGTCCTGACTTTC.

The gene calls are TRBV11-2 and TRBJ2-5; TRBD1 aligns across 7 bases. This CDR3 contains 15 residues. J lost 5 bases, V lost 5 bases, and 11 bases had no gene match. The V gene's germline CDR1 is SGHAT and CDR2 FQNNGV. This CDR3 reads CASSRGYRGRETQYF. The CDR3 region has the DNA TGTGCCAGCAGCCGAGGATACAGGGGAAGGGAGACCCAGTACTTC.

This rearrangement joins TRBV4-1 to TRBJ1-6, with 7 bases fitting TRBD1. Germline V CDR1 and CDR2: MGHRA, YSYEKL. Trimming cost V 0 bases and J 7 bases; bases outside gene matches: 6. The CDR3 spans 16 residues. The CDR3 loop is CASSQDVRQGNSPLHF. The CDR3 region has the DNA TGCGCCAGCAGCCAAGATGTTAGACAGGGCAATTCACCCCTCCACTTT.

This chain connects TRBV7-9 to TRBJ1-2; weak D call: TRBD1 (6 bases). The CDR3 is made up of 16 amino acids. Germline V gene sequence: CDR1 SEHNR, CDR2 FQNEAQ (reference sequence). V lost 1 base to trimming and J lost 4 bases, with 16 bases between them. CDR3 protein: CASSLDPRTDGYGYTF. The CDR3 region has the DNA TGTGCCAGCAGCTTAGACCCCCGGACAGACGGCTATGGCTACACCTTC.